Below are 25 T cell receptor beta chains sequenced from a single sample in a study of brain T cells in children with intractable seizures. Assay: immunoSEQ multiplex PCR; the TCRdb copy retains only in-frame clones and omits some. The table has a few hundred thousand clones, over 90% seen once; the top ten hold roughly 5.8%. Noted time point: blood from clinic visit 5 months post-surgery; TSC patient then seizure free. The sample was peripheral blood, taken around 5 months after surgery. The receptors come from a boy in the first two years of life with tuberous sclerosis and intractable seizures.

The rearrangement joins TRBV4-1 to TRBJ2-5; D not certain. Trimming removed 0 bases from V and 5 bases from J, with 7 bases in between. CDR1 and CDR2 (germline): MGHRA, YSYEKL. The CDR3 loop spans 13 amino acids. The CDR3 nucleotides read TGCGCCAGCAGCCAAGACCTGGTGGAGACCCAGTACTTC. This encodes CASSQDLVETQYF.

This chain uses TRBV3-1 (or the pseudogene TRBV3-2) with TRBJ2-7; possibly TRBD1 for D (6 bases). Trimming took off 5 bases at V and 6 bases at J, with 14 bases between the two ends. CDR1 is LGHDT, CDR2 YNNKEL, per germline (reference sequence). The CDR3 is 13 residues long. CDR3 residues: CASSTTGFTEQYF. CDR3 coding DNA: TGTGCCAGCAGCACCACAGGGTTCACCGAGCAGTACTTC.

The V gene is TRBV6-5, the J gene TRBJ2-6; TRBD2 is a possible D gene (5 bases). V lost 2 bases to trimming and J lost 3 bases, with 8 bases between them. Germline V gene lookup returns CDR1 MNHEY and CDR2 SVGAGI. This CDR3 spans 15 amino acids. CDR3 nucleotide sequence: TGTGCCAGCAGTTACGGAGGTTATGGGGCCAACGTCCTGACTTTC. This encodes CASSYGGYGANVLTF.

The chain is built from TRBV24-1 and TRBJ2-3; 9 positions match TRBD2. CDR1 and CDR2 (germline): KGHDR, SFDVKD. Trimming took 6 bases from V and 2 from J; bases not matched to a gene: 14. This CDR3 has 18 residues. CDR3 amino acids: CATSSTSGPGRFTDTQYF. The DNA for the CDR3 is TGTGCCACCAGTAGCACTAGCGGGCCGGGGAGATTCACAGATACGCAGTATTTT.

The J gene is TRBJ2-7, the V gene TRBV5-1; maybe TRBD2 (5 bases). V lost 0 bases, J lost 6 bases, and 19 bases lay in between. In germline, CDR1 is SGHRS, CDR2 YFSETQ. The CDR3 totals 16 residues. The CDR3 region has the DNA TGCGCCAGCAGCTTGGCATCCGGGGTTGGTTTCCGCGAGCAGTACTTC. Its protein product is CASSLASGVGFREQYF.

The V call is TRBV6-1, the J call TRBJ2-1, with no clear D. The length of the CDR3 is 14 residues. Trimming shortened V by 1 base and J by 7 bases, and 11 bases separated the two germline ends. Germline lookup yields CDR1 MNHNS and CDR2 SASEGT. The chain's CDR3 is CASSEDQVLNEQFF. Here the CDR3 DNA reads TGTGCCAGCAGTGAAGATCAGGTGTTGAATGAGCAGTTCTTC.

This chain joins TRBV24-1 and TRBJ2-3; 10 positions match TRBD1. The CDR3 is 15 residues long. Unmatched junction bases numbered 6, after V lost 6 bases and J lost 4 bases. Germline CDR1 reads KGHDR; CDR2 reads SFDVKD. The CDR3 DNA reads TGTGCCACCAGTCAACGACAGGGGGCTCCAGATACGCAGTATTTT. Its translation: CATSQRQGAPDTQYF.

This clone was seen a few times. The genes are TRBV7-9 and TRBJ2-7, with 10 positions matching TRBD2. V dropped 5 bases and J dropped 6; count of bases not matched to a gene: 13. The CDR3 runs to 16 residues. Germline assignment: CDR1 SEHNR and CDR2 FQNEAQ (reference sequence). The CDR3: CASSKKSGRAFSEQYF. The DNA of the CDR3 is TGTGCCAGCAGCAAGAAGAGCGGGAGGGCCTTTAGCGAGCAGTACTTC.

The rearrangement joins TRBV3-1 (or the pseudogene TRBV3-2) to TRBJ2-4; D call uncertain. Germline assignment: CDR1 LGHDT and CDR2 YNNKEL (reference sequence). V lost 2 bases to trimming and J lost 15 bases, with 14 bases between them. This CDR3 has 12 residues. This CDR3 is CASSQTLSAPYF. In DNA, the CDR3 is TGTGCCAGCAGCCAAACCCTCTCCGCACCGTACTTC.

This chain connects TRBV12-3 or TRBV12-4 to TRBJ2-7; tentative D call: TRBD1 (6 bases). The CDR3 totals 13 residues. The ends were cut back, 4 bases at V and 2 bases at J, with 9 bases in the middle. CDR3: CASSYGTPYEQYF. The DNA for the CDR3 is TGTGCCAGCAGTTATGGGACACCCTACGAGCAGTACTTC.

This chain links TRBV6-5 with TRBJ2-7; 12 bases agree with TRBD1. Losses at the gene ends were 5 bases for V and 3 bases for J; bases not matched to a gene: 2. Germline CDR1 and CDR2: MNHEY and SVGAGI. This CDR3 comprises 14 residues. CDR3 amino acids: CASSRDRGHYEQYF. In nucleotides, the CDR3 is TGTGCCAGCAGTCGGGACAGGGGGCACTACGAGCAGTACTTC.

The chain combines TRBV5-1 with TRBJ2-3; 9 nucleotides line up with TRBD2. The CDR3 is made up of 17 amino acids. V trimming: 1 base; J trimming: 4 bases; junction bases outside the gene matches: 10. In germline, CDR1 is SGHRS, CDR2 YFSETQ. CDR3 sequence reads: CASSLRGGRAGADTQYF. In DNA, the CDR3 is TGCGCCAGCAGCTTGAGGGGCGGGAGGGCAGGAGCAGATACGCAGTATTTT.

This chain connects TRBV7-9 to TRBJ1-6; 9 bases map to TRBD1. Germline loops: CDR1 SEHNR, CDR2 FQNEAQ (reference sequence). This CDR3 comprises 15 residues. Trimming at V came to 5 bases and at J to 11 bases, leaving 10 bases not matched to a gene. In nucleotides, the CDR3 is TGTGCCAGCAGCCCGACCGGGACAGGGCGGCCACCCCTCCACTTT. Translating gives CASSPTGTGRPPLHF.

This clone was detected once. V gene TRBV18 combines with J gene TRBJ1-4; D uncertain. The length of the CDR3 is 16 residues. Trimming stripped 3 bases from V and 3 bases from J, with 14 bases between. Per germline, CDR1 KGHSH and CDR2 LQKENI. The CDR3 loop reads CASSPTGPAANEKLFF. Written as DNA, the CDR3 is TGTGCCAGCTCACCTACCGGACCTGCAGCTAATGAAAAACTGTTTTTT.

This clone has more than one count but fewer than ten. The V call is TRBV6-1, the J call TRBJ1-5, with 10 positions matching TRBD1. J gave up 6 bases and V 2 bases, and 4 bases lay outside the gene matches. This CDR3 is built from 15 residues. Germline V gives CDR1 MNHNS, CDR2 SASEGT. The CDR3 region is CASSERQGATQPQHF. CDR3 bases: TGTGCCAGCAGTGAAAGACAGGGGGCGACTCAGCCCCAGCATTTT.

The V call is TRBV4-1, the J call TRBJ1-2; D is perhaps TRBD1 (6 bases). Per the germline V gene, CDR1 is MGHRA and CDR2 is YSYEKL. V lost 0 bases, J lost 7 bases, and 12 bases lay in between. The CDR3 has 14 amino acids. CDR3 protein: CASSQEPGASGYTF. DNA for the CDR3: TGCGCCAGCAGCCAAGAACCGGGGGCTTCTGGCTACACCTTC.

The chain carries TRBV7-6 and TRBJ1-1; D unresolved. This CDR3 is built from 13 residues. Between the trimmed V and J ends, which lost 2 bases and 4 bases, there was a span of 8 bases. Germline V lookup: CDR1 SGHVS, CDR2 FNYEAQ. The DNA for the CDR3 is TGTGCCAGCAGCTTAATAGGATCCACTGAAGCTTTCTTT. It is translated as CASSLIGSTEAFF.

About this clone: The same CDR3 arises from other DNA sequences in this sample as well. V gene TRBV5-1 combines with J gene TRBJ1-2; the D is unclear. The CDR3 sequence is 12 residues long. Deletions cut 0 bases from V and 6 bases from J, with 6 bases between. Germline lookup yields CDR1 SGHRS and CDR2 YFSETQ. CDR3 bases: TGCGCCAGCAGCTTGGGGGTGAATGGCTACACCTTC. Translation: CASSLGVNGYTF.

This clone was recorded only once. V gene TRBV11-3 combines with J gene TRBJ1-1; no reliable D call. Germline values: CDR1 SGHNT, CDR2 YENEEA. The CDR3 contains 16 residues. Trimming removed 5 bases at V and 5 bases at J, with 21 bases between. The CDR3 sequence is CASSPPRAGGFTEAFF. DNA for the CDR3: TGTGCCAGCAGCCCCCCTCGGGCGGGAGGGTTTACTGAAGCTTTCTTT. The variable domain in full, completed from reference TRBV11-3 and TRBJ1-1, reads EAGVVQSPRYKIIEKKQPVAFWCNPISGHNTLYWYLQNLGQGPELLIRYENEEAVDDSQLPKDRFSAERLKGVDSTLKIQPAELGDSAVYLCASSPPRAGGFTEAFFGQGTRLTVV.

This rearrangement joins TRBV2 to TRBJ1-1, with no clear D. Trimming took off 0 bases at V and 6 bases at J, with 11 bases between the two ends. From germline, CDR1 is SNHLY and CDR2 FYNNEI. The CDR3 runs 14 residues. The CDR3 protein is CASSEASGIAEAFF. The CDR3 DNA reads TGTGCCAGCAGTGAAGCTTCGGGGATCGCTGAAGCTTTCTTT.

The chain's CDR3 is CASSQETSGGDISTDTQYF. CDR3 DNA sequence: TGTGCCAGCAGCCAAGAGACTAGCGGGGGAGATATATCAACAGATACGCAGTATTTT. The genes are TRBV3-1 (or the pseudogene TRBV3-2) and TRBJ2-3; TRBD2 aligns across 12 bases. After removal of 0 bases from V and 3 bases from J, the junction contained 10 bases not matched to a gene. This CDR3 contains 19 residues. Germline V lookup: CDR1 LGHDT, CDR2 YNNKEL (reference sequence).

This chain uses TRBV5-1 with TRBJ1-6, with unresolved D. CDR1 and CDR2 (germline): SGHRS, YFSETQ. CDR3 length: 13 residues. V gave up 1 base and J gave up 6 bases, with 5 bases separating them. The CDR3 region has the DNA TGCGCCAGCAGCTTGAGCCTTAATTCACCCCTCCACTTT. Its translation: CASSLSLNSPLHF.

This chain joins TRBV4-1 and TRBJ1-2; no clear D. From germline, CDR1 is MGHRA and CDR2 YSYEKL. Trimming pared 0 bases from V and 4 bases from J, leaving 9 bases between. The CDR3 spans 14 residues. CDR3 in amino acids: CASSQDPGSYGYTF. The CDR3 coding sequence is TGCGCCAGCAGCCAAGACCCCGGATCCTATGGCTACACCTTC.

The chain combines TRBV5-6 with TRBJ1-4; weak D call: TRBD1 (6 bases). V was clipped by 3 bases and J by 2 bases, with 8 bases between them. From germline, CDR1 is SGHDT and CDR2 YYEEEE. The CDR3 contains 14 residues. In DNA, the CDR3 is TGTGCCAGCAGCTCAACAGGGACTAATGAAAAACTGTTTTTT. This encodes CASSSTGTNEKLFF.

The V and J genes are TRBV5-5 and TRBJ1-6, with D maybe TRBD1 (6 bases). The V and J ends lost 5 bases and 5 bases respectively, with 11 bases between them. The CDR3 length is 14 residues. Per germline, CDR1 SGHKS and CDR2 YYEKEE (reference sequence). CDR3 DNA: TGTGCCAGCAGTGGGGGCAGCGATAATTCACCCCTCCACTTT. Amino acids: CASSGGSDNSPLHF.